This TCR beta chain is from a study of T-cell memory formation after mild COVID-19. Study results and limitations: Clones contracting day 15 to 85 were balanced CD4/CD8; later expanders leaned CD4+.

CDR3 length equals 14 residues. V was trimmed by 4 bases and J by 7 bases, leaving 17 bases between them. From germline, CDR1 is SGHRS and CDR2 YFSETQ. TCRdb analysed the 5' RACE reads with MiXCR anew, one entry per CDR3 protein. This table has hundreds of thousands of distinct CDR3 sequences, around 27% appearing once. A word on this clonotype: The antigen remains undetermined.

The chain carries TRBV5-1 and TRBJ1-2; D uncertain. Sequenced sample: PBMCs or a T cell subset sorted from them (not recorded which). The receptor comes from an adult woman who had mild COVID-19 (a few samples of this study predate the infection). Cell type and time point are not known. CDR3 region: CASSLGLTEGGYTF. CDR3 bases: TGCGCCAGCAGCCTTGGGTTGACCGAGGGTGGCTACACCTTC.